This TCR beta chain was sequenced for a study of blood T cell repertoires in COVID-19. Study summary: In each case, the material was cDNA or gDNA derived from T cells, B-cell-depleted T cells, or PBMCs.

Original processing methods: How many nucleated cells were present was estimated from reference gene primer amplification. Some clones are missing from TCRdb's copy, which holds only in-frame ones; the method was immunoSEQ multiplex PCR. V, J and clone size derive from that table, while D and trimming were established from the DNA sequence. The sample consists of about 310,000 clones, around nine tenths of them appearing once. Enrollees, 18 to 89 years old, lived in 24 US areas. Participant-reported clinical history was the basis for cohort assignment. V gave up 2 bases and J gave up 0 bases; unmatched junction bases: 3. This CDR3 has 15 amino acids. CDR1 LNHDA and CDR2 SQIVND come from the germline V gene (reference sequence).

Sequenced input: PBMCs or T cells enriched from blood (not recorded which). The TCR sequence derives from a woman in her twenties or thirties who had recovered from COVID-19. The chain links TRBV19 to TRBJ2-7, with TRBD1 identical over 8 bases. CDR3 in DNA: TGTGCCAGTAGTATAAGCGGACAGGGCTCCTACGAGCAGTACTTC. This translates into CASSISGQGSYEQYF.